These 9 T cell receptor beta chains were sequenced from one sample in a study of T cells in Graves' hyperthyroidism and ophthalmopathy. The TCR beta CDR3 regions underwent amplification using RNA transcripts as the source. First-round RT-PCR with HTBI primers amplified the TCR CDR3 region. TCRdb re-derived calls from the multiplex PCR reads in MiXCR, one entry per CDR3 protein. The data show about 680,000 distinct CDR3 sequences, about 35% seen once. Sequenced material: blood. These receptors were taken from a middle-aged woman with Graves' hyperthyroidism.

The CDR3 sequence: CASSLTSEKLFF. The CDR3 DNA is TGTGCCAGCAGCCTGACAAGTGAAAAACTGTTTTTT. The genes are TRBV3-1 and TRBJ1-4; D not certain. CDR1 and CDR2 from the germline V gene are LGHDT and YNNKEL (reference sequence). This CDR3 comprises 12 residues. The V end was cut by 4 bases, the J end by 7 bases, with 7 bases between.

The chain couples TRBV12-3 or TRBV12-4 to TRBJ1-5, with D possibly being TRBD1 (5 bases). V was clipped by 0 bases and J by 2 bases, with 14 bases between them. The CDR3 covers 17 residues. CDR3 coding DNA: TGTGCCAGCAGTTTAGCACGGATGGGGGTTGGCAATCAGCCCCAGCATTTT. Its protein is CASSLARMGVGNQPQHF.

The chain carries TRBV2 and TRBJ1-5; tentative D call: TRBD1 (5 bases). From germline, CDR1 is SNHLY and CDR2 FYNNEI. The CDR3 length is 14 residues. The V gene lost 5 bases and the J gene lost 7 bases, with 15 bases spanning the gap. CDR3 residues: CASSLALGAQPQHF. For the CDR3, the DNA is TGTGCCAGCAGTTTGGCCTTAGGGGCACAGCCCCAGCATTTT. The variable domain in full, completed from reference TRBV2 and TRBJ1-5, reads EPEVTQTPSHQVTQMGQEVILRCVPISNHLYFYWYRQILGQKVEFLVSFYNNEISEKSEIFDDQFSVERPDGSNFTLKIRSTKLEDSAMYFCASSLALGAQPQHFGDGTRLSIL.

The chain uses TRBV7-2 and TRBJ2-7; a weak D match, TRBD1 (5 bases). The CDR3 has 11 residues. Germline-derived CDR1 and CDR2 are SGHTA and FQGNSA. Trimming left V 1 base short and J 8 bases short, with 6 bases between. Written as DNA, the CDR3 is TGTGCCAGCAGCTTAGTGGGGCAGCAGTACTTC. Protein product: CASSLVGQQYF.

This clonotype has more than one count but fewer than ten. This chain joins TRBV2 and TRBJ2-5, with 10 nucleotides matching TRBD2. Trimming at V came to 5 bases and at J to 2 bases, leaving 11 bases not matched to a gene. Germline CDR1 reads SNHLY; CDR2 reads FYNNEI. The CDR3 runs to 17 residues. Here the CDR3 DNA reads TGTGCCAGCAGTTTTCGATCAGCGGGGGGGTTACAAGAGACCCAGTACTTC. This sequence encodes CASSFRSAGGLQETQYF.

This clonotype was detected ten times or more. One end of the junction does not line up with germline, which may come from a read error. For the CDR3, the DNA is TGTGCCAGCAGCTTAGTCCCCTACGAGCAGTACTTC. Encoded protein: CASSLVPYEQYF. The V call is TRBV5-1, the J call TRBJ2-7; the D is unclear. Germline V lookup: CDR1 SGHRS, CDR2 YFSETQ. The CDR3 loop spans 12 amino acids.

The sample holds many counts of this clonotype. This chain uses TRBV20-1 with TRBJ1-5; 9 bases line up with TRBD1. CDR3 length equals 14 residues. Germline V gene data show CDR1 as DFQATT and CDR2 as SNEGSKA (reference sequence). V was pared by 7 bases and J by 3 bases, with 7 bases of the junction left unmatched. The CDR3 spells CSVDRGLINQPQHF. Written as DNA, the CDR3 is TGCAGTGTCGACAGGGGGTTAATCAATCAGCCCCAGCATTTT.

This rearrangement joins TRBV11-2 to TRBJ1-2, with D possibly being TRBD1 (6 bases). In germline, CDR1 is SGHAT, CDR2 FQNNGV. The V end was cut by 1 base, the J end by 7 bases, with 19 bases between. This CDR3 has 16 residues. This chain's CDR3 is CASSLGSPTTGSGYTF. As DNA, the CDR3 is TGTGCCAGCAGCTTAGGCAGTCCTACCACAGGGTCTGGCTACACCTTC.

This clonotype was detected a few times. The rearrangement uses TRBV5-4 and TRBJ1-1, with a weak D call TRBD1 (6 bases). CDR1 and CDR2 (germline): SGHNT, YYREEE (reference sequence). V was pared by 4 bases and J by 1 base, with 20 bases between. The CDR3 sequence is 17 residues long. CDR3 amino acids: CASSAEGWGHPNTEAFF. The CDR3, as DNA: TGTGCCAGCAGCGCCGAGGGGTGGGGGCACCCGAACACTGAAGCTTTCTTT.